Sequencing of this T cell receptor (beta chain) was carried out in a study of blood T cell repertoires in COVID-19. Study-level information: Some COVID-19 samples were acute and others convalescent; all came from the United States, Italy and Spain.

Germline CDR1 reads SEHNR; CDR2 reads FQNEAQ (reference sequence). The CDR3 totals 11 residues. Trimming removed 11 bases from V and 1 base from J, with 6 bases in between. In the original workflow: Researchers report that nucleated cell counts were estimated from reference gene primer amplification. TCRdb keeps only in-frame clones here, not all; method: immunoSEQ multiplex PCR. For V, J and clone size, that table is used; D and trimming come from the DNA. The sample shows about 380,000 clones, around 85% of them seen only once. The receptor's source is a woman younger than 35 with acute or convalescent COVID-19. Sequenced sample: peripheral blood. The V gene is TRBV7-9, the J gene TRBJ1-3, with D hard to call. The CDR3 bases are TGTGCCGGGCAATCTGGAAACACCATATATTTT. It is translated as CAGQSGNTIYF.